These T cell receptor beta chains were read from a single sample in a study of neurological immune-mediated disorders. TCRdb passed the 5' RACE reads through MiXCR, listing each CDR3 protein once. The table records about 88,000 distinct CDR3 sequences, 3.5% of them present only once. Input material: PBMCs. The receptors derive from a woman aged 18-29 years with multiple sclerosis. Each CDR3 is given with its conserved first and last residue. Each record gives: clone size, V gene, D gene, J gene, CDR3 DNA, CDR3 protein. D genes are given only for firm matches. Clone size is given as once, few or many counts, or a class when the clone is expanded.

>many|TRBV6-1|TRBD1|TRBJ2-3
TGTGCCAGCGCTCCGGGACAGGTTAGCACAGATACGCAGTATTTT
CASAPGQVSTDTQYF
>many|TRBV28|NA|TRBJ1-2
TGTGCCAGCAGAGAAGACAGTTACTATGGCTACACCTTC
CASREDSYYGYTF
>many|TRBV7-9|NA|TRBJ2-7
TGTGCCAGCAGCTTAACTGGGGGCTGGGACGAGCAGTACTTC
CASSLTGGWDEQYF
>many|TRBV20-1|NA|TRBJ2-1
TGCAGTGCACCCTCGGGTCCTACTCAAAATGAGCAGTTCTTC
CSAPSGPTQNEQFF
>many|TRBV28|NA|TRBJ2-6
TGTGCCAGCAGTTTAGCATCCTCTGGGGCCAACGTCCTGACTTTC
CASSLASSGANVLTF
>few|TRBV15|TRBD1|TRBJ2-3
TGTGCCACCAGCAGAGATTATTCAGGGGGAACTAGCACAGATACGCAGTATTTT
CATSRDYSGGTSTDTQYF
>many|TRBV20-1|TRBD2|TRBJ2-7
TGCAGTGCTAGAGTGCTAGCGGGAGTTACCCACGAGCAGTACTTC
CSARVLAGVTHEQYF
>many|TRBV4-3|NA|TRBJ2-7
TGCGCCAGCAGCCAAGATCTGGGAGAAATGACCTCCTACGAGCAGTACTTC
CASSQDLGEMTSYEQYF
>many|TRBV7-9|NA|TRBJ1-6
TGTGCCAGCAGCATGAGGGATGTCAATAATTCACCCCTCCACTTT
CASSMRDVNNSPLHF
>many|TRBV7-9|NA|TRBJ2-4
TGTGCCAGCAGCTCGCGGGACTCCCAGCAGTACTTC
CASSSRDSQQYF
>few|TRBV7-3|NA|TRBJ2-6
TGTGCCAGCAGCCCCTCCCCCTCTGGGGCCAACGTCCTGACTTTC
CASSPSPSGANVLTF
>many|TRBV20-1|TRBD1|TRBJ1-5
TGCAGTGCTAGAGAGATAGGGGGCTTTAGTCAGCCCCAGCATTTT
CSAREIGGFSQPQHF
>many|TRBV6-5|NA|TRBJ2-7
TGTGCCAGCAGCCCCGGTGGTAGATCCCTTTCGGGGGAGCAGTACTTC
CASSPGGRSLSGEQYF
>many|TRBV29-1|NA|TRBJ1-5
TGCAGCGTTGCGTGGGGCGGGGAGCAGCCCCAGCATTTT
CSVAWGGEQPQHF
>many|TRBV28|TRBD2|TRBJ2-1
TGTGCCAGCAGTTTAGAACCTCTAGCGGGAGATTCGGGCTACAATGAGCAGTTCTTC
CASSLEPLAGDSGYNEQFF
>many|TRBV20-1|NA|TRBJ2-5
TGCAGCGGTCGACAGACCCAAGAGACCCAGTACTTC
CSGRQTQETQYF
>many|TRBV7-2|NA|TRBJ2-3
TGTGCCAGCAGCCCCGTTATGGGCAGTTTCGTTTTGCGCACAGATACGCAGTATTTT
CASSPVMGSFVLRTDTQYF
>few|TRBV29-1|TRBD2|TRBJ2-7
TGCAGCGTTGAAGTCTCTGGGAGGGCTGACGAGCAGTACTTC
CSVEVSGRADEQYF
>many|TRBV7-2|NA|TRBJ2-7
TGTGCCAGCAGCTCCCAGGGGTACACCTACGAGCAGTACTTC
CASSSQGYTYEQYF
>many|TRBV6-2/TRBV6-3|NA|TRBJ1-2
TGTGCCAGCAGTTACTCGAATTGGCGAGTTTCAGATCGGGCTGACTATGGCTACACCTTC
CASSYSNWRVSDRADYGYTF
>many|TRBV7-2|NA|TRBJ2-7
TGTGCCAGCATGGTGAACGGGGCAGGCTCCTACGAGCAGTACTTC
CASMVNGAGSYEQYF
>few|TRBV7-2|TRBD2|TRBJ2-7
TGTGCCAGCAGCCCCACGGGAGGGCCGCTCGAGCAGTACTTC
CASSPTGGPLEQYF
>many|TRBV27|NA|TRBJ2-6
TGTGCCAGCCAAGACAGCTCTGGGGCCAACGTCCTGACTTTC
CASQDSSGANVLTF